Included here is one TCR beta chain sequence, with context. The antigen is not known. Using a J-beta primer mix together with a sample-barcoded 5' primer, a second PCR was run for about 6 to 12 cycles. TCRdb recomputed calls from the 5' RACE reads with MiXCR, one row per CDR3 protein. Of about 620,000 distinct CDR3 sequences listed, around 21% are singletons. This specimen comes from a study of blood T cells in healthy people across ages. The study, taken as a whole, reports: Total diversity from one million sequenced T cells was likely underestimated.

The trim removed 4 bases at V and 0 bases at J, leaving 11 bases unmatched. This CDR3 is 19 amino acids long. Germline V CDR1 and CDR2: DFQATT, SNEGSKA (reference sequence). The material sequenced was blood. This rearrangement joins TRBV20-1 to TRBJ2-1; 14 nucleotides line up with TRBD2. This TCR was sampled from a man in his 70s in good health. DNA for the CDR3: TGCAGTGCTACTCCTCCGGGACTAGCGGGAGATCCCTCCTACAATGAGCAGTTCTTC. It is translated as CSATPPGLAGDPSYNEQFF.